The sequence of this T cell receptor (beta chain) was determined in a study of identical twins (dated by TCRdb to about 2016). About the study as a whole: To test whether fetal clonotypes persist, the study used deep sequencing on TCR alpha and beta repertoires from monozygotic twins, unrelated adults of various ages, and cord blood. To rule out contamination, the twin experiments were replicated at different times with different library preparation protocols.

The paper's findings and limits, for the study overall: Zero-insertion analyses could be partly confounded by invariant T cells such as MAIT and iNKT, although diverse VJ usage argued against such confounding for most clonotypes. Because the same donors could not be followed over many years, conclusions were based on cross-sectional statistical analysis. Abundant cord blood beta clonotypes had fewer insertions, young adult naive repertoires showed a similar but weaker trend, and memory repertoires showed no such trend. Out-of-frame TCR alpha sequences shared between twins showed an excess of low generation-probability sequences compared with coincidental sharing between unrelated individuals. In monozygotic twins, recombination models systematically underestimated out-of-frame TCR alpha sharing, but the models matched the sharing seen between unrelated individuals. In beta out-of-frame sequences, excess twin sharing was weaker, because having fewer shared sequences lowered the signal-to-noise ratio.

Library prep was done by 5' RACE. Data came from an Illumina HiSeq 2000. A universal primer binding site was added through template switching, and the final cDNA carried a unique molecular identifier so that TCR cDNA molecules could be counted accurately. Specific primers in the conserved constant-segment region were used to synthesize first-strand cDNA for TCR alpha and beta chains. Each cDNA library was double barcoded, with a SMART-Mk sample barcode plus Illumina barcodes, to control for contamination. Two successive PCR steps introduced TruSeq adapter sequences along with Illumina sample barcodes. TCR alpha and beta cDNA libraries were sequenced on the Illumina HiSeq platform with custom primers. In the authors' own workflow: MiGEC was used to process raw reads and extract unique molecular identifiers, and MiXCR was used to find CDR3 positions. Recombination models were inferred per individual with the repgenHMM and IGoR tools using an EM algorithm. Shared clonotypes were analyzed with the tcR package in R, and sharing was normalized by the product of cloneset sizes. To study raw recombination without the effects of thymic and clonal selection, out-of-frame nonproductive sequences were analyzed. TCRdb cleaned the public reads at Q25 with fastp, built clones with MiXCR and kept in-frame beta chains. Entries are consolidated by CDR3 protein sequence, retaining the most common genes and DNA. TCRdb's processing, not the study's, gives the V and J calls here. This sample gives about 700,000 distinct CDR3 sequences in total; less than 10% of them show up just once. 0.98% of the sample is taken by the ten largest.

V is pared back by 3 bases and J by 2 bases, with 14 bases lying between the germline termini. Per the germline V gene (reference sequence), LNHNV is the CDR1 and YYDKDF is the CDR2. The CDR3, from cysteine to phenylalanine, totals 16 residues. Left in the record is the CDR3 DNA by itself, 48 bases read in frame from the first base. All donors were healthy Caucasians. Three pairs of female monozygotic twins, all aged roughly 18 to 29 years, were included in the twin cohort. Peripheral blood mononuclear cells were used as the source from which RNA for TCR libraries was isolated. This clonotype was detected only a few times. Its antigen remains undetermined. No base-level quality is on record; no much larger clone is a single base apart. These data also formed part of another study, on yellow fever vaccine responses in identical twins. The second study reports: According to the authors, the vaccine-induced T cell response in identical twins seemed to be partly convergent and partly specific to each individual. Focusing on identical twins, the study followed the T cell clones that responded to the vaccine, and did so with precision.

This clonotype was obtained from a woman between 18 and 30 years old in good health. Material: PBMCs. The chain is made from TRBV15 and TRBJ1-5; TRBD1 might be the D gene, on 6 matching bases. The bases are TGTGCCACCAGCAGGAACTTACAGGGAGGCAATCAGCCCCAGCATTTT. The encoded protein is CATSRNLQGGNQPQHF.